A single T cell receptor beta chain is shown here with its context. The same CDR3 is also encoded by other DNA sequences in this sample. This sample was taken from a study of blood T cell repertoires in COVID-19. Study-wide background: Sources were T cells, B-cell-depleted T cells, or PBMCs; the material itself was cDNA or gDNA.

Assay used: immunoSEQ multiplex PCR; TCRdb lists only in-frame clones, some missing. The sample holds 100,000 or so clones, 65% to 90% seen once. Per germline, CDR1 SGHRS and CDR2 YFSETQ. The CDR3 has 14 residues. With 3 bases clipped from V and 1 base from J, the junction kept 2 bases outside the gene matches. The rearrangement joins TRBV5-1 to TRBJ1-1, with TRBD1 matching 8 bases. This sequence was found in a man aged 45-65 years with acute or convalescent COVID-19. The sample was peripheral blood. This chain's CDR3 is CASSSGTGNTEAFF. The CDR3 nucleotides read TGCGCCAGCAGCTCAGGGACAGGGAACACTGAAGCTTTCTTT.